The clone carrying this TCR beta chain came up once. In germline, CDR1 is LGHNA, CDR2 YSLEER. V was cut by 1 base and J by 10 bases, with 19 bases left in between. This CDR3 is 16 amino acids long. Here immunoSEQ multiplex PCR was the method, and the copy in TCRdb shows in-frame clones only, minus some. The sample lists under 70,000 clones; 84% were seen once. This specimen comes from a study of T cell responses to AZD1222 COVID-19 vaccine. The receptor's source is an adult in good health. Here the sequenced sample was peripheral blood, taken on day 0 of AZD1222 vaccination. V is TRBV4-3 and J is TRBJ1-4; possibly TRBD1 for D (5 bases). CDR3 sequence: CASSQASGTYSRKLFF. The CDR3 DNA sequence: TGCGCCAGCAGCCAAGCATCCGGGACTTATTCCCGAAAACTGTTTTTT.